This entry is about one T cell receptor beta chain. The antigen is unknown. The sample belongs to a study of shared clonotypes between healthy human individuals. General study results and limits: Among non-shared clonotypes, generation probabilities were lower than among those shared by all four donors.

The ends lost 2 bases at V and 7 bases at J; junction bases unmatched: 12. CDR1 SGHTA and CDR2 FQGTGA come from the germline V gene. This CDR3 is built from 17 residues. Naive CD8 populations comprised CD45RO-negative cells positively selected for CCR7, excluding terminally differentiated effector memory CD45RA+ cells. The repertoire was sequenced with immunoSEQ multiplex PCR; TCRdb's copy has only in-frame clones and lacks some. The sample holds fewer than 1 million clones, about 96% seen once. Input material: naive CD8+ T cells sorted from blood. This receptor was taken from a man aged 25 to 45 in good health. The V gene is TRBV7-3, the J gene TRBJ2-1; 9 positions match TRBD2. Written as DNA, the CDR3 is TGTGCCAGCAGCTTATTAGTTAGCGGGAGTGCGGGAAATGAGCAGTTCTTC. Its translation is CASSLLVSGSAGNEQFF.